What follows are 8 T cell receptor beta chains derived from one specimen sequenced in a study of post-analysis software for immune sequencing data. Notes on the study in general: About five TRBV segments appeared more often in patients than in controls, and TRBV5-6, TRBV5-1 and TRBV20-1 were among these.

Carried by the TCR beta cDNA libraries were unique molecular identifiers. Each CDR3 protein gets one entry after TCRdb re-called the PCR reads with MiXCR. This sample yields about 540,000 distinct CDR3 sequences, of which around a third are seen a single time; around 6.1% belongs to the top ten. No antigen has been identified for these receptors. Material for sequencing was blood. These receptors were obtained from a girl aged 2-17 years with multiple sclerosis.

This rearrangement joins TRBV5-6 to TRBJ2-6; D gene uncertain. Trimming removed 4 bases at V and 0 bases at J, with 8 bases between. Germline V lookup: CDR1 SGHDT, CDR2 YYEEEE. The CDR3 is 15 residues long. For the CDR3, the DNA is TGTGCCAGCAGCCCTGACACCTCTGGGGCCAACGTCCTGACTTTC. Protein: CASSPDTSGANVLTF.

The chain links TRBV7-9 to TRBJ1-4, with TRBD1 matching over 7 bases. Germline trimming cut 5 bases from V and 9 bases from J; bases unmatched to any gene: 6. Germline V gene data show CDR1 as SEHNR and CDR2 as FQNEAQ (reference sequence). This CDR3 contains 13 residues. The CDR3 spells CASSAQGEQKLFF. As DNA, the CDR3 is TGTGCCAGCAGCGCCCAGGGGGAACAAAAACTGTTTTTT.

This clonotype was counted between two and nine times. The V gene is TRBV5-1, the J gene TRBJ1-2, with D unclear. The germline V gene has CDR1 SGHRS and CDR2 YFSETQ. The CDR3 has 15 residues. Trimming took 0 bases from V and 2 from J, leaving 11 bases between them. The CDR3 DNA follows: TGCGCCAGCAGCTTGGCTAGCAGCTCCAACTATGGCTACACCTTC. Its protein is CASSLASSSNYGYTF.

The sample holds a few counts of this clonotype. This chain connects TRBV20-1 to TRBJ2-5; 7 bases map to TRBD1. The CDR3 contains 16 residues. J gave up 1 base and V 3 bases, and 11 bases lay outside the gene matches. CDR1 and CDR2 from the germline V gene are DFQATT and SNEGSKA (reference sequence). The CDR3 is CSARKSGQPLQETQYF. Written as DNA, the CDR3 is TGCAGTGCTAGGAAGTCGGGACAGCCCCTCCAAGAGACCCAGTACTTC.

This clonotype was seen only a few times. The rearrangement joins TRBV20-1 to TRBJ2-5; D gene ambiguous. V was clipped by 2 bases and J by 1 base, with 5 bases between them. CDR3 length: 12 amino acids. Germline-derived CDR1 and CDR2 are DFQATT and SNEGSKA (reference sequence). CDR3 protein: CSARMGQETQYF. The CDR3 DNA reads TGCAGTGCTAGAATGGGCCAAGAGACCCAGTACTTC.

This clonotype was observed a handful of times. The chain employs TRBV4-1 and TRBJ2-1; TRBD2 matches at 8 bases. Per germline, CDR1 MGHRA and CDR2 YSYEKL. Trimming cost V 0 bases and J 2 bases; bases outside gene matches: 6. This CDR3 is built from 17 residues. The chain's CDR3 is CASSQEKGGGTYNEQFF. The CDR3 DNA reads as TGCGCCAGCAGCCAAGAGAAGGGCGGGGGGACCTACAATGAGCAGTTCTTC.

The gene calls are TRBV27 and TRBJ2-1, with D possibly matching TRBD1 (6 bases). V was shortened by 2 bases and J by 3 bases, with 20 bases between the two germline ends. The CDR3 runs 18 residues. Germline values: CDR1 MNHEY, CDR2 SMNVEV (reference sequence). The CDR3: CASSLRSPTGQRYNEQFF. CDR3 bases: TGTGCCAGCAGTTTACGGTCCCCAACAGGGCAACGCTACAATGAGCAGTTCTTC.

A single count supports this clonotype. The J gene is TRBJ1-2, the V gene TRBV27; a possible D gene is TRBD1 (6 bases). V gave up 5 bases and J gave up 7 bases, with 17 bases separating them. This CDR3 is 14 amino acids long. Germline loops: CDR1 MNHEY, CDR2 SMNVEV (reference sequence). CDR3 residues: CASSTTGLEGGYTF. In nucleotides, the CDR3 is TGTGCCAGCAGTACTACAGGGTTAGAGGGTGGCTACACCTTC.